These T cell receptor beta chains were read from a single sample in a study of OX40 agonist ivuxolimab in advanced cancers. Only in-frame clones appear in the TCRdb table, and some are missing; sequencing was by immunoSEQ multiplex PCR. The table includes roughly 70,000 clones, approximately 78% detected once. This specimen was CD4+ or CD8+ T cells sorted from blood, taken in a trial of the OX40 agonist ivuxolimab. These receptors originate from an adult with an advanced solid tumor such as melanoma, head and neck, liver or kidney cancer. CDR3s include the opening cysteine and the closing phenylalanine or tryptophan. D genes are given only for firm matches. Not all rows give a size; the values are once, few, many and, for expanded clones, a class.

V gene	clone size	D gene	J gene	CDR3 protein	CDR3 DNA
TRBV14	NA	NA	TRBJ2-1	CASSQDLRRGGYNEQFF	TGTGCCAGCAGCCAAGATCTACGCAGGGGAGGCTACAATGAGCAGTTCTTC
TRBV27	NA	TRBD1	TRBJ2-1	CASRTGDGDEQFF	TGTGCCAGCAGGACAGGGGATGGGGATGAGCAGTTCTTC
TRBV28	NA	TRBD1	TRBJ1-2	CASKLNRGQGYGYTF	TGTGCCAGCAAACTCAACAGGGGTCAGGGCTATGGCTACACCTTC
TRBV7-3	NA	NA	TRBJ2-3	CASSLLGITDTQYF	TGTGCCAGCAGCTTACTCGGGATTACAGATACGCAGTATTTT
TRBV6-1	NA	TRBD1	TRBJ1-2	CASSETGQSGYTF	TGTGCCAGCAGTGAGACAGGGCAGAGTGGCTACACCTTC
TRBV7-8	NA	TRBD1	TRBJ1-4	CASSTSGTGGEKLFF	TGTGCCAGCAGCACCTCCGGGACAGGGGGAGAAAAACTGTTTTTT
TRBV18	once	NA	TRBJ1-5	CASSPWADNQPQHF	TGTGCCAGCTCACCGTGGGCAGACAATCAGCCCCAGCATTTT
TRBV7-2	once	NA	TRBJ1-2	CASSRPGTSYGYTF	TGTGCCAGCAGCAGACCAGGGACTAGCTATGGCTACACCTTC
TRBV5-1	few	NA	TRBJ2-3	CASSFRDSRTDTQYF	TGCGCCAGCAGCTTCCGGGACTCCCGCACAGATACGCAGTATTTT
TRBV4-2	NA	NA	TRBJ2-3	CASSLGTGTDTQYF	TGTGCCAGCAGCCTGGGAACGGGCACAGATACGCAGTATTTT
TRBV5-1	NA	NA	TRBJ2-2	CASSLEGSRFGELFF	TGCGCCAGCAGCTTGGAGGGTTCGAGGTTTGGGGAGCTGTTTTTT
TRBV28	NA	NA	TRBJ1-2	CASSTTDYGYTF	TGTGCCAGCAGCACTACAGACTATGGCTACACCTTC
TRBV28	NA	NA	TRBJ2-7	CASTALADFRPNF	TGTGCCAGCACCGCATTAGCGGACTTCAGACCCAACTTC
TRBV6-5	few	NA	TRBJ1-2	CASSYAQGNYGYTF	TGTGCCAGCAGTTACGCTCAGGGGAACTATGGCTACACCTTC
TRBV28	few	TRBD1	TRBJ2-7	CASLQGFTYEQYF	TGTGCCAGCTTACAGGGGTTCACCTACGAGCAGTACTTC
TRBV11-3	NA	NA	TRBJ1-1	CASGTGKNTEAFF	TGTGCCAGCGGAACAGGGAAGAACACTGAAGCTTTCTTT
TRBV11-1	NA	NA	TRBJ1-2	CASSLNSHNYGYTF	TGTGCCAGCAGCTTAAACAGTCACAACTATGGCTACACCTTC
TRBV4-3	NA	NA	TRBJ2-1	CASSPLLSYNEQFF	TGCGCCAGCAGCCCCCTGCTCTCCTACAATGAGCAGTTCTTC